Presented here are 28 T cell receptor beta chains from one specimen sequenced in a study of cytotoxic CD8 clonotypes in ibrutinib-treated CLL. This table comes from immunoSEQ multiplex PCR, and its TCRdb copy is limited to in-frame clones, with some not included. The sample shows 76,000 or so clones, 70% to 90% of them seen only once. The material was PBMCs, obtained after 24 months of ibrutinib treatment. All receptors derive from a human donor with chronic lymphocytic leukemia.

This sequence joins TRBV5-4 and TRBJ2-7; TRBD1 matches at 8 bases. Per the germline V gene, CDR1 is SGHNT and CDR2 is YYREEE (reference sequence). There are 13 residues in the CDR3. V trimming: 5 bases; J trimming: 1 base; junction bases outside the gene matches: 2. CDR3 in amino acids: CASRGQGSYEQYF. The CDR3 nucleotides are TGTGCCAGCAGAGGACAGGGATCCTACGAGCAGTACTTC.

The rearrangement joins TRBV9 to TRBJ2-2; the D call may be TRBD1 or TRBD2 (6 bases each). Trimming pared 1 base from V and 1 base from J, leaving 11 bases between. Germline V gene data show CDR1 as SGDLS and CDR2 as YYNGEE. The CDR3 totals 16 residues. The CDR3 DNA sequence: TGTGCCAGCAGCGTAACACAGGGAGGGAACACCGGGGAGCTGTTTTTT. The encoded protein is CASSVTQGGNTGELFF.

The sample holds one count of this clone. The V call is TRBV19, the J call TRBJ2-7; 8 bases are shared with TRBD1. The V segment lost 5 bases and the J segment 6 bases; nucleotides outside the gene matches: 9. The CDR3 has 14 amino acids. Germline V gene data show CDR1 as LNHDA and CDR2 as SQIVND (reference sequence). CDR3 DNA sequence: TGTGCCAGTAGTGCAGGACAGGGATACGTCGAGCAGTACTTC. Its protein product is CASSAGQGYVEQYF. The full variable domain, with the rest looked up from reference TRBV19 and TRBJ2-7, is DGGITQSPKYLFRKEGQNVTLSCEQNLNHDAMYWYRQDPGQGLRLIYYSQIVNDFQKGDIAEGYSVSREKKESFPLTVTSAQKNPTAFYLCASSAGQGYVEQYFGPGTRLTVT.

The chain couples TRBV6-1 to TRBJ2-5; 8 bases agree with TRBD2. The junction had 11 bases not matched to a gene; V was cut back by 1 base and J by 7 bases. The length of the CDR3 is 16 residues. CDR1 and CDR2 (germline): MNHNS, SASEGT. The CDR3 reads CASSEGLAGVRRTQYF. The CDR3 bases are TGTGCCAGCAGTGAAGGTCTAGCGGGTGTGCGTCGGACCCAGTACTTC.

The genes are TRBV27 and TRBJ1-2; no clear D. V lost 6 bases to trimming and J lost 3 bases, with 8 bases between them. CDR1 is MNHEY, CDR2 SMNVEV, per germline (reference sequence). The CDR3 sequence is 12 residues long. The CDR3 region has the DNA TGTGCCAGCAGGAAGGAGGACTATGGCTACACCTTC. Amino acids: CASRKEDYGYTF.

The rearrangement uses TRBV2 and TRBJ2-2; 11 bases line up with TRBD1. CDR1 and CDR2 from the germline V gene are SNHLY and FYNNEI. The CDR3 loop spans 18 amino acids. V lost 3 bases, J lost 0 bases, and 6 bases stayed unmatched. CDR3 amino acids: CASSDFGTGGSNTGELFF. DNA of the CDR3: TGTGCCAGCAGTGATTTCGGGACAGGGGGATCGAACACCGGGGAGCTGTTTTTT. The whole variable domain, filled in from reference TRBV2 and TRBJ2-2, reads EPEVTQTPSHQVTQMGQEVILRCVPISNHLYFYWYRQILGQKVEFLVSFYNNEISEKSEIFDDQFSVERPDGSNFTLKIRSTKLEDSAMYFCASSDFGTGGSNTGELFFGEGSRLTVL.

This chain links TRBV27 with TRBJ2-3; unclear D gene. The V end lost 3 bases, the J end lost 2 bases, and 9 bases lay between the germline ends. The CDR3 extends over 14 amino acids. Germline-derived CDR1 and CDR2 are MNHEY and SMNVEV (reference sequence). CDR3 nucleotide sequence: TGTGCCAGCAGTTTTCAAAGGACCACAGATACGCAGTATTTT. Encoded protein: CASSFQRTTDTQYF.

CDR3 sequence: CASSLRLELNIQYF. The CDR3 nucleotides read TGTGCCAGCAGCTTGAGACTAGAGCTAAACATTCAGTACTTC. The chain links TRBV5-6 to TRBJ2-4, with D possibly matching TRBD2 (6 bases). Germline V gene sequence: CDR1 SGHDT, CDR2 YYEEEE. There are 14 residues in the CDR3. Trimming left V 1 base short and J 6 bases short, with 11 bases between.

The CDR3 DNA is TGTGCCATCATGGCTAGCGGAGGTGTGGTCACAGATACGCAGTATTTT. Translated: CAIMASGGVVTDTQYF. The rearrangement joins TRBV10-3 to TRBJ2-3; 7 bases map to TRBD2. The V and J ends lost 7 bases and 2 bases, in that order; junction bases with no gene match: 12. CDR3 length: 16 residues. Germline assignment: CDR1 ENHRY and CDR2 SYGVKD.

The V gene is TRBV7-9, the J gene TRBJ2-5; possibly TRBD2 for D (5 bases). The CDR3 consists of 18 residues. The V end was cut by 5 bases, the J end by 5 bases, with 27 bases between. Germline CDR1 reads SEHNR; CDR2 reads FQNEAQ (reference sequence). The CDR3 bases are TGTGCCAGCAGCCACGGAGGCCCTAGCCCGATTCAACAGGAGACCCAGTACTTC. This translates into CASSHGGPSPIQQETQYF.

The gene calls are TRBV6-1 and TRBJ2-4; 8 positions match TRBD1. The germline gives CDR1 MNHNS, CDR2 SASEGT. The CDR3 has 14 amino acids. J gave up 9 bases and V 3 bases, and 7 bases lay outside the gene matches. CDR3: CASSDSGGAGIQYF. CDR3 sequence (DNA): TGTGCCAGCAGTGATTCAGGGGGCGCGGGCATTCAGTACTTC.

This chain links TRBV18 with TRBJ2-5, with 7 bases fitting TRBD1. V lost 2 bases to trimming and J lost 1 base; unmatched junction nucleotides: 1. Germline V gene sequence: CDR1 KGHSH, CDR2 LQKENI. The length of the CDR3 is 14 residues. The CDR3 spells CASSPNRGQETQYF. The CDR3 DNA follows: TGTGCCAGCTCACCAAACAGGGGCCAAGAGACCCAGTACTTC.

The chain joins TRBV11-2 to TRBJ2-5, with 13 bases aligning to TRBD2. Germline trimming cut 0 bases from V and 1 base from J; bases unmatched to any gene: 2. Germline V CDR1 and CDR2: SGHAT, FQNNGV. CDR3 length: 17 amino acids. CDR3 nucleotide sequence: TGTGCCAGCAGCTTAGACGGGACTAGCGGGATCCAAGAGACCCAGTACTTC. Encoded protein: CASSLDGTSGIQETQYF.

The rearrangement joins TRBV4-3 to TRBJ2-4, with 12 bases that match TRBD2. CDR3 length: 18 residues. CDR1 is LGHNA and CDR2 is YSLEER in the germline V gene. J lost 6 bases, V lost 0 bases, and 9 bases had no gene match. The chain's CDR3 is CASSQEWLAGGHANIQYF. The CDR3 DNA sequence: TGCGCCAGCAGCCAAGAGTGGCTAGCGGGAGGGCATGCAAACATTCAGTACTTC.

The chain has TRBV6-1 and TRBJ2-1; 9 bases line up with TRBD2. The CDR3 runs 15 residues. J was trimmed by 3 bases and V by 4 bases; bases with no gene match: 4. CDR1 and CDR2 (germline): MNHNS, SASEGT. CDR3 protein: CASSGSGRGYNEQFF. The CDR3 DNA reads TGTGCCAGCAGTGGTAGCGGGAGAGGCTACAATGAGCAGTTCTTC.

This clone was seen more than once but under ten times. J is TRBJ2-1 and V is TRBV4-1; tentative D call: TRBD2 (6 bases). This CDR3 spans 15 amino acids. Germline V gives CDR1 MGHRA, CDR2 YSYEKL. Trimming removed 1 base from V and 5 bases from J, with 12 bases in between. The CDR3 sequence is CASSQGHSGDNEQFF. The CDR3 DNA follows: TGCGCCAGCAGCCAAGGGCATAGCGGAGACAATGAGCAGTTCTTC.

This chain joins TRBV5-1 and TRBJ1-1; 8 bases align to TRBD1. The CDR3 spans 16 residues. Trimming at V came to 5 bases and at J to 1 base, leaving 10 bases not matched to a gene. Germline V gene lookup returns CDR1 SGHRS and CDR2 YFSETQ. CDR3 sequence reads: CASSPDQGAWNTEAFF. CDR3 DNA sequence: TGCGCCAGCAGTCCGGACCAGGGGGCTTGGAACACTGAAGCTTTCTTT.

The V and J genes are TRBV19 and TRBJ2-7, with 10 bases identical to TRBD1. The V segment lost 1 base and the J segment 0 bases; nucleotides outside the gene matches: 0. The CDR3 contains 15 residues. From germline, CDR1 is LNHDA and CDR2 SQIVND (reference sequence). The CDR3 DNA reads as TGTGCCAGTAGTATAGGACAGGGGGCCTCCTACGAGCAGTACTTC. Residues: CASSIGQGASYEQYF.

The chain links TRBV5-3 to TRBJ2-1; D might be TRBD1 (5 bases). TRBV5-3 is an open reading frame whose function is uncertain. The CDR3 extends over 14 amino acids. Trimming shortened V by 0 bases and J by 5 bases, and 9 bases separated the two germline ends. The CDR3 coding sequence is TGTGCCAGAAGCTTGGGACAGAGAAACAATGAGCAGTTCTTC. It specifies CARSLGQRNNEQFF.

This clone turned up a few times. The genes are TRBV23-1 and TRBJ1-5, with no clear D. TRBV23-1 has ORF status, its function being uncertain. This CDR3 comprises 16 residues. The ends were cut back, 1 base at V and 0 bases at J, with 10 bases in the middle. CDR3 amino acids: CASSQFCADSNQPQHF. Here the CDR3 DNA reads TGCGCCAGCAGTCAATTCTGTGCCGATAGCAATCAGCCCCAGCATTTT.

V gene TRBV27 combines with J gene TRBJ1-4; 9 positions match TRBD1. The V gene end was trimmed by 5 bases and the J gene end by 8 bases; junction bases not matched to a gene: 9. This CDR3 comprises 15 residues. Per germline, CDR1 MNHEY and CDR2 SMNVEV (reference sequence). The CDR3 is CASSRTGAVGEKLFF. The CDR3 nucleotides are TGTGCCAGCAGTCGGACAGGGGCGGTTGGGGAAAAACTGTTTTTT.

CDR3 protein: CASSWDREKGYTF. CDR3 nucleotide sequence: TGCGCCAGCAGCTGGGACAGGGAAAAAGGCTACACCTTC. The V gene is TRBV5-1, the J gene TRBJ1-2; TRBD1 aligns across 9 bases. V gave up 3 bases and J gave up 8 bases; unmatched junction bases: 5. Germline CDR1 SGHRS, CDR2 YFSETQ. The CDR3 covers 13 residues.

J is TRBJ1-1 and V is TRBV6-5, with 7 positions matching TRBD1. CDR3 size: 13 residues. Germline V gives CDR1 MNHEY, CDR2 SVGAGI. Unmatched junction bases numbered 5, after V lost 7 bases and J lost 3 bases. For the CDR3, the DNA is TGTGCCAGCAAAAGGCAGGGGGACACTGAAGCTTTCTTT. The encoded protein is CASKRQGDTEAFF.

This clone was seen just once. The rearrangement uses TRBV2 and TRBJ2-7, with D tentatively TRBD2 (5 bases). Trimming took off 2 bases at V and 2 bases at J, with 13 bases between the two ends. The CDR3 is 15 amino acids. Germline V gene lookup returns CDR1 SNHLY and CDR2 FYNNEI. The chain's CDR3 is CASSERGRAPYEQYF. The CDR3 coding sequence is TGTGCCAGCAGTGAACGGGGAAGGGCCCCCTACGAGCAGTACTTC.

This chain joins TRBV5-1 and TRBJ2-7, with TRBD1 matching over 7 bases. The CDR3 covers 14 residues. Germline-derived CDR1 and CDR2 are SGHRS and YFSETQ. The J segment lost 3 bases and the V segment lost 1 base, leaving 4 bases of the junction unmatched. The CDR3 DNA is TGCGCCAGCAGCTTGACTAGACAGGGCTACGAGCAGTACTTC. This sequence encodes CASSLTRQGYEQYF.

This clone has a single count. Additional DNA sequences in this sample encode the identical CDR3. V is TRBV28 and J is TRBJ1-1, with D possibly being TRBD1 (5 bases). There are 11 residues in the CDR3. V gave up 6 bases and J gave up 6 bases, with 8 bases separating them. The germline V gene has CDR1 MDHEN and CDR2 SYDVKM. CDR3 sequence (DNA): TGTGCCAGCAGGGGGCGGCCTGAAGCTTTCTTT. Its translation is CASRGRPEAFF.

J is TRBJ2-3 and V is TRBV18; D remains ambiguous. V was pared by 0 bases and J by 8 bases, with 15 bases between. This CDR3 comprises 15 residues. Germline assignment: CDR1 KGHSH and CDR2 LQKENI. Here the CDR3 DNA reads TGTGCCAGCTCACCACCCCAAGCACTGATAGGTACGCAGTATTTT. Amino acids: CASSPPQALIGTQYF.

A single count supports this clone. The rearrangement uses TRBV19 and TRBJ2-3; 8 nucleotides align to TRBD1. In germline, CDR1 is LNHDA, CDR2 SQIVND (reference sequence). The CDR3 length is 16 residues. The J segment lost 5 bases and the V segment lost 2 bases, leaving 9 bases of the junction unmatched. CDR3 coding DNA: TGTGCCAGTAGTATAATAGGCAGGGGGCCCGAAGATACGCAGTATTTT. Encoded protein: CASSIIGRGPEDTQYF.